The TCR beta chain under discussion was sequenced for a study of CD8 T cells in ankylosing spondylitis. Study-level results: In synovial fluid and blood from reactive arthritis, some motif variants were previously reported. As reported, disease-linked clones showed significant enrichment in matched ankylosing spondylitis synovial fluid.

Germline values: CDR1 SGHNT, CDR2 YENEEA. There are 17 residues in the CDR3. The ends lost 0 bases at V and 7 bases at J; junction bases unmatched: 6. By quantitative 5'-RACE with molecular barcodes, the TCR beta libraries were made. TCRdb ran MiXCR on the 5' RACE reads and lists one entry per CDR3 protein. The sample holds approximately 150,000 distinct CDR3 sequences; roughly 30% are singletons and the top ten take 6%. This clonotype appeared once. What it binds is not known. The origin of this receptor is a male donor with ankylosing spondylitis. The J gene is TRBJ2-1, the V gene TRBV11-3; 13 bases line up with TRBD2. The specimen sequenced was synovial fluid, either unsorted or a sorted T cell fraction (not recorded which). The CDR3 loop reads CASSLDLGTSGVNEQFF. The CDR3, as DNA: TGTGCCAGCAGCTTAGATTTGGGGACTAGCGGGGTTAATGAGCAGTTCTTC.